The rows below give T cell receptor beta chains drawn from one sample of a study of shared T cell receptors in the human thymus. Assay used: immunoSEQ multiplex PCR; TCRdb lists only in-frame clones, some missing. Of roughly 700,000 clones detected, 88% appear once; the ten largest clones hold approximately 0.011%. These data were also filed under a second study, of human thymus T cells.

The source material was thymocytes. All receptors come from a boy in the first two years of life with a congenital heart defect. The CDR3 runs from the conserved cysteine through the conserved F or W. A D gene is named only where the DNA matches it firmly. Rows give clone size only sometimes, using once, few, many, or a class for an expanded clone.

d_gene: TRBD2; v_gene: TRBV4-3; abundance: -; j_gene: TRBJ2-6; CDR3aa: CASSQAGGTPSGANVLTF; CDR3nt: TGCGCCAGCAGCCAGGCCGGGGGGACCCCCTCTGGGGCCAACGTCCTGACTTTC
d_gene: -; v_gene: TRBV6-6; abundance: -; j_gene: TRBJ1-1; CDR3aa: CASSYWQGLNTEAFF; CDR3nt: TGTGCCAGCAGTTACTGGCAGGGGTTGAACACTGAAGCTTTCTTT
d_gene: -; v_gene: TRBV27; abundance: -; j_gene: TRBJ1-5; CDR3aa: CASSTRPGRGNQPQHF; CDR3nt: TGTGCCAGCAGTACGCGCCCAGGGAGGGGCAATCAGCCCCAGCATTTT
d_gene: TRBD1; v_gene: TRBV29-1; abundance: -; j_gene: TRBJ2-5; CDR3aa: CSATTGGAETQYF; CDR3nt: TGCAGCGCCACTACAGGGGGCGCGGAGACCCAGTACTTC
d_gene: -; v_gene: TRBV10-2; abundance: -; j_gene: TRBJ2-1; CDR3aa: CASLATRSSYNEQFF; CDR3nt: TGCGCCAGCCTCGCGACTAGAAGCTCCTACAATGAGCAGTTCTTC
d_gene: TRBD1; v_gene: TRBV19; abundance: -; j_gene: TRBJ1-5; CDR3aa: CASSSDRGHGNQPQHF; CDR3nt: TGTGCCAGTAGCTCCGACAGGGGGCACGGCAATCAGCCCCAGCATTTT
d_gene: TRBD2; v_gene: TRBV10-3; abundance: -; j_gene: TRBJ2-7; CDR3aa: CAISPGTKGFGPYEQYF; CDR3nt: TGTGCCATCAGCCCTGGGACTAAAGGATTCGGGCCCTACGAGCAGTACTTC
d_gene: -; v_gene: TRBV7-9; abundance: few; j_gene: TRBJ2-1; CDR3aa: CAGDEREQFF; CDR3nt: TGTGCCGGAGACGAGAGGGAGCAGTTCTTC
d_gene: -; v_gene: TRBV7-9; abundance: -; j_gene: TRBJ2-7; CDR3aa: CASSRGADGSSYEQYF; CDR3nt: TGTGCCAGCAGCCGAGGGGCAGACGGGAGCTCCTACGAGCAGTACTTC
d_gene: -; v_gene: TRBV6-1; abundance: -; j_gene: TRBJ1-5; CDR3aa: CASLGGGPEQPQHF; CDR3nt: TGTGCCAGCCTCGGGGGGGGCCCCGAGCAGCCCCAGCATTTT
d_gene: -; v_gene: TRBV18; abundance: -; j_gene: TRBJ1-5; CDR3aa: CASSPQGPDQPQHF; CDR3nt: TGTGCCAGCTCACCCCAGGGGCCAGATCAGCCCCAGCATTTT
d_gene: TRBD2; v_gene: TRBV4-3; abundance: -; j_gene: TRBJ2-2; CDR3aa: CASSQDRGVAANTGELFF; CDR3nt: TGCGCCAGCAGCCAAGACCGGGGGGTAGCGGCGAACACCGGGGAGCTGTTTTTT
d_gene: TRBD2; v_gene: TRBV4-1; abundance: -; j_gene: TRBJ2-7; CDR3aa: CASSQDIRREITREQYF; CDR3nt: TGCGCCAGCAGCCAAGATATACGGCGGGAGATTACCCGCGAGCAGTACTTC
d_gene: -; v_gene: TRBV19; abundance: -; j_gene: TRBJ2-7; CDR3aa: CASSIEGHEQYF; CDR3nt: TGTGCCAGTAGTATAGAGGGGCACGAGCAGTACTTC
d_gene: -; v_gene: TRBV5-1; abundance: -; j_gene: TRBJ2-1; CDR3aa: CASSPAAGEFSYNEQFF; CDR3nt: TGCGCCAGCAGCCCGGCAGCGGGTGAGTTCTCCTACAATGAGCAGTTCTTC
d_gene: -; v_gene: TRBV6-6; abundance: -; j_gene: TRBJ1-3; CDR3aa: CASSSGSSGNTIYF; CDR3nt: TGTGCCAGCAGTTCCGGGAGCTCTGGAAACACCATATATTTT